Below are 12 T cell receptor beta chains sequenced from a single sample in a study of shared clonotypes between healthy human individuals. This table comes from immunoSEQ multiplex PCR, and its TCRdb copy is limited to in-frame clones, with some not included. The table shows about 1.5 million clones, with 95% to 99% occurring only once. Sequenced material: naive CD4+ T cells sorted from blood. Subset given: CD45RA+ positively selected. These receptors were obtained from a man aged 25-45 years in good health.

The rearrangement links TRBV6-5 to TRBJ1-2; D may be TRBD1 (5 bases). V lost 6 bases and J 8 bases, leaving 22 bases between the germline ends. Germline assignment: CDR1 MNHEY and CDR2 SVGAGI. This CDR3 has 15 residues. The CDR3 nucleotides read TGTGCCAGCAGAGATCAGGGTAGAGGGGTACAGGGCTACACCTTC. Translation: CASRDQGRGVQGYTF.

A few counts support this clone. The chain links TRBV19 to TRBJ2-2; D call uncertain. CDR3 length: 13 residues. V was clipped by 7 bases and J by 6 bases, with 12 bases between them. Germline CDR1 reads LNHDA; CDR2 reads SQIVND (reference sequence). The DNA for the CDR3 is TGTGCCAGTATTTCTCTCCGATCCGGGGAGCTGTTTTTT. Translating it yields CASISLRSGELFF.

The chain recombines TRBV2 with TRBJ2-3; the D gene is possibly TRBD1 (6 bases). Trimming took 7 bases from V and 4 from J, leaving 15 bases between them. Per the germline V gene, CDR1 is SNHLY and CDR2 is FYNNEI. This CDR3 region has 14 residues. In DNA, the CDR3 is TGTGCCAGCACTATAACAGGGTCCGCAGATACGCAGTATTTT. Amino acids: CASTITGSADTQYF.

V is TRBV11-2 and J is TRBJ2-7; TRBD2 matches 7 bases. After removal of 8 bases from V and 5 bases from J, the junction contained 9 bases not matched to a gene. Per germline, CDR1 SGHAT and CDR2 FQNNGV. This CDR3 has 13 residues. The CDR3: CASGRREPHEQYF. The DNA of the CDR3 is TGTGCCAGCGGACGGCGGGAGCCCCACGAGCAGTACTTC.

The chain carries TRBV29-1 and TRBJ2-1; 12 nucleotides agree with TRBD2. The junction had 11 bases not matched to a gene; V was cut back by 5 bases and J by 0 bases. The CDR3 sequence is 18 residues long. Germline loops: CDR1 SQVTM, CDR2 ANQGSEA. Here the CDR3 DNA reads TGCAGCGTTATTCTAGGACTAGCGGGGTTAAGCTCCTACAATGAGCAGTTCTTC. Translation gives CSVILGLAGLSSYNEQFF.

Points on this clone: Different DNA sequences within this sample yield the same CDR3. DNA of the CDR3: TGTGCCAGCAGTTACTCGTCCTCTGGGGCCAACGTCCTGACTTTC. Encoded protein: CASSYSSSGANVLTF. The chain joins TRBV6-5 to TRBJ2-6; unclear D gene. V dropped 0 bases and J dropped 0 bases, with 3 bases sitting between them. Per the germline V gene, CDR1 is MNHEY and CDR2 is SVGAGI. The length of the CDR3 is 15 residues.

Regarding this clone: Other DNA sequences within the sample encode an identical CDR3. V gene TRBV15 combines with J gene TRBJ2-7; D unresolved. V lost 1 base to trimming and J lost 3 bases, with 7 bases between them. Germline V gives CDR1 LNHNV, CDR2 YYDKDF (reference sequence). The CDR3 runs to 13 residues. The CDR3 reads CATSRASFYEQYF. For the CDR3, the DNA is TGTGCCACCAGCAGAGCGTCCTTCTACGAGCAGTACTTC.

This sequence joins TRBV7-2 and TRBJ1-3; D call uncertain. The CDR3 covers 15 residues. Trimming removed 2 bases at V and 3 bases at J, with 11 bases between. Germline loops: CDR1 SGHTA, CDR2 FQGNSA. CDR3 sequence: CASSLNSQLGNTIYF. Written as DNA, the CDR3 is TGTGCCAGCAGCTTAAACAGTCAACTTGGAAACACCATATATTTT.

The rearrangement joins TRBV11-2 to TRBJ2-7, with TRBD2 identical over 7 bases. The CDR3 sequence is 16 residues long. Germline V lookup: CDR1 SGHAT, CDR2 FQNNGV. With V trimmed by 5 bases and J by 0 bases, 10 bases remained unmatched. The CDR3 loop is CASSPNRAGRSYEQYF. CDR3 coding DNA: TGTGCCAGCAGCCCTAACCGAGCGGGACGCTCCTACGAGCAGTACTTC.

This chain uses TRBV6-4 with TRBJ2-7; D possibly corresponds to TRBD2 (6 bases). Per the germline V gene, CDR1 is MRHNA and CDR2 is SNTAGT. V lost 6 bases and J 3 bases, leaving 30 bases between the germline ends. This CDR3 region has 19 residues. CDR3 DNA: TGTGCCAGCAGGCCTCATAATCAACCTTGGGGGGAGTTGCACTACGAGCAGTACTTC. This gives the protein CASRPHNQPWGELHYEQYF.

CDR3 sequence reads: CASRKTGVSDTQYF. The CDR3 DNA follows: TGTGCCAGCCGCAAGACGGGGGTGTCAGATACGCAGTATTTT. The genes are TRBV7-6 and TRBJ2-3; possibly TRBD2 for D (6 bases). Trimming took off 8 bases at V and 4 bases at J, with 16 bases between the two ends. The V gene's germline CDR1 is SGHVS and CDR2 FNYEAQ. The CDR3 has 14 amino acids.

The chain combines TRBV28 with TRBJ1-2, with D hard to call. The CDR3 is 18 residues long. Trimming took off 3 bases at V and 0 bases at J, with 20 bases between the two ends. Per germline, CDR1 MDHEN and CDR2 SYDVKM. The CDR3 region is CASSLAGMRPIPNYGYTF. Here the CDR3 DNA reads TGTGCCAGCAGTTTGGCGGGGATGCGACCTATTCCTAACTATGGCTACACCTTC.